Below are 10 T cell receptor beta chains sequenced from a single sample in a study of T-cell reconstitution after alpha-beta-depleted transplantation in children. The TCRbeta library incorporated unique molecular identifiers. In TCRdb, the PCR reads were re-called with MiXCR into one record per CDR3 protein. The sample lists fewer than 550,000 distinct CDR3 sequences; approximately 10% were seen once. The sequencing here drew on PBMCs from the stem cell graft donor, taken from the stem cell graft. These receptors were collected from a human donor who donated a stem cell graft to a child with acute myeloid leukemia.

This clonotype was found a few times. The rearrangement links TRBV27 to TRBJ2-4; D is unresolved. The CDR3 runs 16 residues. V was cut by 5 bases and J by 0 bases, with 14 bases left in between. Germline CDR1 reads MNHEY; CDR2 reads SMNVEV (reference sequence). The CDR3 loop is CASSPVWLLAKNIQYF. In DNA form, the CDR3 reads TGTGCCAGCAGTCCCGTTTGGCTGCTAGCCAAAAACATTCAGTACTTC.

This clonotype was picked up a small number of times. The chain recombines TRBV7-9 with TRBJ1-3; D call uncertain. V was trimmed by 4 bases and J by 8 bases, leaving 9 bases between them. From germline, CDR1 is SEHNR and CDR2 FQNEAQ (reference sequence). CDR3 length: 12 residues. DNA for the CDR3: TGTGCCAGCAGCTCGGAAGGTCACACCATATATTTT. It yields the protein CASSSEGHTIYF.

Only a few counts were recorded for this clonotype. This chain uses TRBV4-1 with TRBJ1-4, with D hard to call. CDR1 is MGHRA and CDR2 is YSYEKL in the germline V gene. The V end was cut by 0 bases, the J end by 7 bases, with 18 bases between. CDR3 length equals 17 residues. The CDR3 DNA reads TGCGCCAGCAGCCAAGAGAGTCAGGCGAAACCCTCTGAAAAACTGTTTTTT. This encodes CASSQESQAKPSEKLFF.

The chain carries TRBV12-3 or TRBV12-4 and TRBJ1-1; D gene uncertain. The CDR3 is made up of 14 amino acids. V lost 7 bases and J lost 3, with 15 bases in between. CDR3 region: CASTPVRRDTEAFF. The CDR3 DNA reads TGTGCCAGCACCCCAGTGCGGCGGGACACTGAAGCTTTCTTT.

This chain uses TRBV11-2 with TRBJ2-7; D may be TRBD2 (6 bases). V was shortened by 1 base and J by 3 bases, with 16 bases between the two germline ends. Germline CDR1 and CDR2: SGHAT and FQNNGV. This CDR3 region has 16 residues. CDR3 in DNA: TGTGCCAGCAGCTTAGGTCTTCGGGGGACCCGCTACGAGCAGTACTTC. This gives the protein CASSLGLRGTRYEQYF.

This clonotype turned up a few times. The V and J genes are TRBV5-1 and TRBJ1-4; D is undetermined. The V end lost 0 bases, the J end lost 8 bases, and 11 bases lay between the germline ends. In germline, CDR1 is SGHRS, CDR2 YFSETQ. The CDR3 loop spans 14 amino acids. The CDR3 reads CASSLDLSREKLFF. DNA for the CDR3: TGCGCCAGCAGCTTGGACCTGTCTAGGGAAAAACTGTTTTTT.

There are many counts of this clonotype. The rearrangement joins TRBV2 to TRBJ2-7, with 7 bases fitting TRBD2. V lost 2 bases and J lost 6; bases outside the gene matches: 7. Germline lookup yields CDR1 SNHLY and CDR2 FYNNEI. CDR3 length: 14 amino acids. CDR3 bases: TGTGCCAGCAGTGAAATAACGGGAGGAGCCGAGCAGTACTTC. Encoded protein: CASSEITGGAEQYF.

There are many counts of this clonotype. The chain uses TRBV29-1 and TRBJ2-5, with D hard to call. Between the trimmed V and J ends, which lost 6 bases and 5 bases, there was a span of 10 bases. The CDR3 covers 11 residues. The germline CDR1 and CDR2 sequences are SQVTM and ANQGSEA. The CDR3 here is CSVAPQETQYF. CDR3 DNA sequence: TGCAGCGTCGCGCCGCAGGAGACCCAGTACTTC. The complete variable domain, with remaining parts taken from reference TRBV29-1 and TRBJ2-5, reads SAVISQKPSRDICQRGTSLTIQCQVDSQVTMMFWYRQQPGQSLTLIATANQGSEATYESGFVIDKFPISRPNLTFSTLTVSNMSPEDSSIYLCSVAPQETQYFGPGTRLLVL.

V gene TRBV15 combines with J gene TRBJ2-3, with D perhaps TRBD1 or TRBD2 (5 bases each). Germline CDR1 LNHNV, CDR2 YYDKDF (reference sequence). The CDR3 totals 14 residues. V was shortened by 5 bases and J by 3 bases, with 12 bases between the two germline ends. CDR3 residues: CATSAGTVTDTQYF. CDR3 DNA: TGTGCCACCAGCGCCGGGACCGTTACAGATACGCAGTATTTT. The full variable domain, completed using reference TRBV15 and TRBJ2-3, is DAMVIQNPRYQVTQFGKPVTLSCSQTLNHNVMYWYQQKSSQAPKLLFHYYDKDFNNEADTPDNFQSRRPNTSFCFLDIRSPGLGDTAMYLCATSAGTVTDTQYFGPGTRLTVL.

This clonotype was detected a few times. The chain combines TRBV15 with TRBJ1-4, with D unclear. The CDR3 has 15 amino acids. Trimming took off 0 bases at V and 10 bases at J, with 15 bases between the two ends. The germline gives CDR1 LNHNV, CDR2 YYDKDF (reference sequence). CDR3 protein: CATSRDLTATRKLFF. CDR3 coding DNA: TGTGCCACCAGCAGAGATCTGACCGCCACCCGAAAACTGTTTTTT.